The 6 T cell receptor beta chains given below trace back to one sample, sequenced in a study of blood T cells in healthy people across ages. With a J-beta primer mix and a sample-barcoded 5' primer, a second PCR ran about 6 to 11 cycles. TCRdb analysed the 5' RACE reads with MiXCR anew, one entry per CDR3 protein. This sample has some 1.8 million distinct CDR3 sequences, with around 42% found just once. The sample taken for sequencing was blood. The receptor set was obtained from a human donor in good health.

The J gene is TRBJ2-1, the V gene TRBV6-6; the D is unclear. Trimming removed 2 bases from V and 7 bases from J, with 15 bases in between. The CDR3 covers 15 residues. CDR1 is MNHNY and CDR2 is SVGAGI in the germline V gene (reference sequence). The CDR3 sequence is CASSYQMGMENEQFF. The CDR3 DNA follows: TGTGCCAGCAGTTACCAAATGGGGATGGAGAATGAGCAGTTCTTC.

This clonotype has ten or more counts. The V gene is TRBV29-1, the J gene TRBJ2-5; TRBD1 is a possible D gene (5 bases). The CDR3 contains 11 residues. In germline, CDR1 is SQVTM, CDR2 ANQGSEA. Trimming took off 4 bases at V and 5 bases at J, with 8 bases between the two ends. CDR3: CSVAGSETQYF. The CDR3 nucleotides read TGCAGCGTTGCAGGGTCGGAGACCCAGTACTTC.

This clonotype was found a few times. The gene calls are TRBV5-6 and TRBJ2-5; perhaps D is TRBD1 or TRBD2 (5 bases each). Germline V CDR1 and CDR2: SGHDT, YYEEEE. The CDR3 is 16 residues long. V gave up 4 bases and J gave up 3 bases, with 19 bases separating them. CDR3 sequence: CASSPVGVAREETQYF. DNA of the CDR3: TGTGCCAGCAGCCCCGTAGGGGTGGCGCGGGAAGAGACCCAGTACTTC.

This clonotype was observed a few times. This rearrangement joins TRBV29-1 to TRBJ2-2; D is perhaps TRBD1 (6 bases). This CDR3 region has 12 residues. From germline, CDR1 is SQVTM and CDR2 ANQGSEA. Trimming cost V 5 bases and J 6 bases, with 10 bases left between them. CDR3 sequence: CSVQGTAGELFF. The CDR3 DNA reads as TGCAGCGTTCAGGGGACGGCCGGGGAGCTGTTTTTT.

About this clonotype: This sequence may be a read error, since a much larger clone differs from it by one base. CDR3 bases: TGTGTCAGCAGCGCCCGGGGAGGATACTACGAGCAGTACTTC. Its protein product is CVSSARGGYYEQYF. The chain is built from TRBV9 and TRBJ2-7, with D tentatively TRBD2 (6 bases). The CDR3 is made up of 14 amino acids. Per germline, CDR1 SGDLS and CDR2 YYNGEE.

V usage is TRBV28 and J usage is TRBJ2-7; D possibly corresponds to TRBD1 (6 bases). V was pared by 11 bases and J by 0 bases, with 17 bases between. The CDR3 is 14 amino acids. Germline V gene sequence: CDR1 MDHEN, CDR2 SYDVKM. The DNA of the CDR3 is TGTGCCGGCTGGGACAAGGTGAGCTCCTACGAGCAGTACTTC. Translating it yields CAGWDKVSSYEQYF.